This T cell receptor beta chain was sequenced in a study of long-term antiretroviral therapy in people with HIV. Across the whole study: Collection dates of the earliest samples fall about a decade before the 2015 immediate-ART recommendation.

immunoSEQ v3.0 was run at survey level. Generated by immunoSEQ multiplex PCR, the TCRdb table keeps only in-frame clones and is missing some. The sample shows tens of thousands of clones, 75% to 85% of them seen only once. Points from the study as a whole: Pre-ART expanded clones dominated the repertoire at every time point.

Remarks on this clone: Its antigen is unknown.

The sequence came from a man aged 18 to 29 with HIV. This material consisted of unsorted PBMCs, taken 0.3 years after starting antiretroviral therapy.

CDR3 residues: CATGTGGLNTEAFF. The CDR3, as DNA: TGTGCCACCGGGACCGGGGGTTTGAACACTGAAGCTTTCTTT. The chain employs TRBV10-3 and TRBJ1-1; possible D gene TRBD1, 5 bases. V shed 10 bases and J shed 0 bases, with 15 bases lying between them. The CDR3 sequence is 14 residues long. Germline V gives CDR1 ENHRY, CDR2 SYGVKD.